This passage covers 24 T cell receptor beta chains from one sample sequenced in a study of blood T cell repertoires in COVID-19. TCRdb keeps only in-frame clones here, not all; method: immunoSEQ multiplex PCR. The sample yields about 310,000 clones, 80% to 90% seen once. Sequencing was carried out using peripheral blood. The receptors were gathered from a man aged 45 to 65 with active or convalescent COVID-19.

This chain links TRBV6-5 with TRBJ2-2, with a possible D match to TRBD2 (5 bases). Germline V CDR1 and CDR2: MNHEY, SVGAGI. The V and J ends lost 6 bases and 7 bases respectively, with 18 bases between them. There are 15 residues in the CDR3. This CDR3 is CASRLLSVGGGELFF. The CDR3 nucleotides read TGTGCCAGCAGACTACTTTCCGTTGGAGGCGGGGAGCTGTTTTTT.

Here the CDR3 reads CASTFAGDTEAFF. In DNA, the CDR3 is TGTGCCAGCACCTTCGCGGGGGACACTGAAGCTTTCTTT. The chain uses TRBV12-3 or TRBV12-4 and TRBJ1-1; tentative D call: TRBD1 (5 bases). Trimming removed 7 bases at V and 3 bases at J, with 12 bases between. The CDR3 consists of 13 residues.

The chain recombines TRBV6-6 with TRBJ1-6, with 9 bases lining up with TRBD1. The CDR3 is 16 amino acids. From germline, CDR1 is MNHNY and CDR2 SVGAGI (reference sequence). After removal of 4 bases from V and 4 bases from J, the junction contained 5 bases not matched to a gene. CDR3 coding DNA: TGTGCCAGCAGTTTTGAGGGGACAGGGTATAATTCACCCCTCCACTTT. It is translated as CASSFEGTGYNSPLHF.

The CDR3 here is CSASLTGTAITGELFF. DNA of the CDR3: TGCAGTGCAAGTCTGACCGGGACAGCTATAACCGGGGAGCTGTTTTTT. The chain combines TRBV20-1 with TRBJ2-2; 7 bases align to TRBD1. The CDR3 has 16 residues. Trimming at V came to 6 bases and at J to 5 bases, leaving 15 bases not matched to a gene. Germline CDR1 DFQATT, CDR2 SNEGSKA (reference sequence).

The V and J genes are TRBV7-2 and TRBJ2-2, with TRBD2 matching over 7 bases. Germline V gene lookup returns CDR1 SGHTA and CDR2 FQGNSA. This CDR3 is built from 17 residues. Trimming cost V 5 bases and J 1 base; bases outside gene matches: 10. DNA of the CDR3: TGTGCCAGCAGCCCCCGATCCTTAGCGGGGAACACCGGGGAGCTGTTTTTT. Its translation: CASSPRSLAGNTGELFF.

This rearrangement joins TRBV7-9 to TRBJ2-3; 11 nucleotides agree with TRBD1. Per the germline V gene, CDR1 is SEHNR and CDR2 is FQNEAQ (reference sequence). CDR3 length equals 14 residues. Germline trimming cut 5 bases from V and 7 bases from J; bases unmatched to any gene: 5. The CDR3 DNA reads TGTGCCAGCAGCATCGGACAGGGGGCTAATACGCAGTATTTT. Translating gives CASSIGQGANTQYF.

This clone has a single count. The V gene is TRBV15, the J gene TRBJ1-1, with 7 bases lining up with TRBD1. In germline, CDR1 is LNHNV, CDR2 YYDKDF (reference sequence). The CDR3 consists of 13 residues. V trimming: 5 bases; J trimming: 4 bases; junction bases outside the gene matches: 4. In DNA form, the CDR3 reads TGTGCCACCAGCGGCGACAGGGCCACTGAAGCTTTCTTT. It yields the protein CATSGDRATEAFF.

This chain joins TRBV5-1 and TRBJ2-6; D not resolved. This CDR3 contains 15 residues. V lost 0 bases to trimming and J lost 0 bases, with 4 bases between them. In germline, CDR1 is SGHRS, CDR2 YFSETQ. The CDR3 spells CASSLAGSGANVLTF. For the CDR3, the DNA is TGCGCCAGCAGCTTGGCAGGCTCTGGGGCCAACGTCCTGACTTTC. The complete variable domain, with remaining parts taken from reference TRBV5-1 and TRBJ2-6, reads KAGVTQTPRYLIKTRGQQVTLSCSPISGHRSVSWYQQTPGQGLQFLFEYFSETQRNKGNFPGRFSGRQFSNSRSEMNVSTLELGDSALYLCASSLAGSGANVLTFGAGSRLTVL.

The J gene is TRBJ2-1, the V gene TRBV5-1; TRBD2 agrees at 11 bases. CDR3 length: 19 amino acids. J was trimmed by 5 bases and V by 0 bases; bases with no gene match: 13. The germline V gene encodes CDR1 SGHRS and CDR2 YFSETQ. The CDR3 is CASSLVGVGTSGGNNEQFF. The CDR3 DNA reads TGCGCCAGCAGCTTGGTCGGAGTGGGAACTAGCGGGGGAAACAATGAGCAGTTCTTC. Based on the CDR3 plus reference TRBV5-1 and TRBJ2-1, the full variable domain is KAGVTQTPRYLIKTRGQQVTLSCSPISGHRSVSWYQQTPGQGLQFLFEYFSETQRNKGNFPGRFSGRQFSNSRSEMNVSTLELGDSALYLCASSLVGVGTSGGNNEQFFGPGTRLTVL.

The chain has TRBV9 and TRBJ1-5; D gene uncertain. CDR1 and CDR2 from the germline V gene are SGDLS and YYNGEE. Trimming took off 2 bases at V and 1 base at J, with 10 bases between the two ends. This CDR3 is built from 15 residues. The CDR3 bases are TGTGCCAGCAGCGTGGAGGGATCAAGCAATCAGCCCCAGCATTTT. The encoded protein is CASSVEGSSNQPQHF.

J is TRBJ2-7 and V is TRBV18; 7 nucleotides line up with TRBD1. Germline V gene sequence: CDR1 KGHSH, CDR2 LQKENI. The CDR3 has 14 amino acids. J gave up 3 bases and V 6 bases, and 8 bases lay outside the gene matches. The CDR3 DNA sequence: TGTGCCAGCTCGCCTCCGGGACAGAACTACGAGCAGTACTTC. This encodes CASSPPGQNYEQYF. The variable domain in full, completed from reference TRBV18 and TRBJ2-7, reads NAGVMQNPRHLVRRRGQEARLRCSPMKGHSHVYWYRQLPEEGLKFMVYLQKENIIDESGMPKERFSAEFPKEGPSILRIQQVVRGDSAAYFCASSPPGQNYEQYFGPGTRLTVT.

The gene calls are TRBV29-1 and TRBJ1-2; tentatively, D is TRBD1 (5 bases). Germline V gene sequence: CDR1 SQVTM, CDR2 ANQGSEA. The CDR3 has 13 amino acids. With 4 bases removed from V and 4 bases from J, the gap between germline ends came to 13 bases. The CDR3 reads CSVASGQVYGYTF. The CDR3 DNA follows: TGCAGCGTTGCGTCAGGGCAAGTCTATGGCTACACCTTC.

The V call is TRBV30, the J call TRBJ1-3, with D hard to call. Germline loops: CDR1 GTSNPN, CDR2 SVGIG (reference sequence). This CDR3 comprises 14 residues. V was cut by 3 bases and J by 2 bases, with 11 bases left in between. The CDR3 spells CAWSPGSAGNTIYF. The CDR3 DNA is TGTGCCTGGAGCCCGGGATCTGCTGGAAACACCATATATTTT.

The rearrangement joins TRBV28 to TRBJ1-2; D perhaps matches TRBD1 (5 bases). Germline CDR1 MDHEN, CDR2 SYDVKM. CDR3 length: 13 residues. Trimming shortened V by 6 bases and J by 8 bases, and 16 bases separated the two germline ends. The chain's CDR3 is CASSPDSALGYTF. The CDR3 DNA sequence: TGTGCCAGCAGCCCCGACAGTGCCCTGGGCTACACCTTC.

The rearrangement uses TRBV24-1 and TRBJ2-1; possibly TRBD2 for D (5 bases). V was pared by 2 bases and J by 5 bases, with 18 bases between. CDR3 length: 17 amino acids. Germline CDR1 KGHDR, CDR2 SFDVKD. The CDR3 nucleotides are TGTGCCACCAGTGATTCCGGCCCCATGGTGACTAACAATGAGCAGTTCTTC. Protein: CATSDSGPMVTNNEQFF.

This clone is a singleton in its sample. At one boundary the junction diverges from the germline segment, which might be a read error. The CDR3 region is CASNDHRGQGGNQPQHF. The CDR3 region has the DNA TGTGCCAGTAATGATCACAGGGGGCAGGGAGGCAATCAGCCTCAGCATTTT. The chain uses TRBV19 and TRBJ1-5, with 9 bases lining up with TRBD1. The CDR3 has 17 residues. CDR1 LNHDA and CDR2 SQIVND come from the germline V gene (reference sequence).

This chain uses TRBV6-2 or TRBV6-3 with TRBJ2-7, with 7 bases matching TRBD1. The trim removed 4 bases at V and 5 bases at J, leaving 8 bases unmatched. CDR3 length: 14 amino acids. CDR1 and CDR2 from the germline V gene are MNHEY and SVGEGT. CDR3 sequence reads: CASSSSGTEDEQYF. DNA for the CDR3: TGTGCCAGCAGTTCATCCGGGACAGAGGACGAGCAGTACTTC.

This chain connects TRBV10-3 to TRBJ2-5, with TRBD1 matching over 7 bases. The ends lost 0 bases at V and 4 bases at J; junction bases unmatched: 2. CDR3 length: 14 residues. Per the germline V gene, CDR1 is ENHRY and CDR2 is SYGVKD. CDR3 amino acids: CAISESGGIETQYF. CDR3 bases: TGTGCCATCAGTGAGTCAGGGGGCATAGAGACCCAGTACTTC.

CDR3 region: CASRSRATSPLHF. CDR3 nucleotides: TGTGCCAGCAGGAGCAGGGCCACTTCACCCCTCCACTTT. This sequence joins TRBV7-9 and TRBJ1-6; a possible D gene is TRBD1 (5 bases). V lost 6 bases to trimming and J lost 9 bases, with 12 bases between them. Germline lookup yields CDR1 SEHNR and CDR2 FQNEAQ (reference sequence). The CDR3 is made up of 13 amino acids.

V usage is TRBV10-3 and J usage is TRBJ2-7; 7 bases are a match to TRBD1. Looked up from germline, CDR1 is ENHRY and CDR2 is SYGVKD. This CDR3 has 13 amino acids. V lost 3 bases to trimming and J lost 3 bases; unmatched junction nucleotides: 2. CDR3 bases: TGTGCCATCAGTGACGGGACAGACTACGAGCAGTACTTC. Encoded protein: CAISDGTDYEQYF.

The CDR3 region has the DNA TGTGCCAGCAGTGAACGACGGCAAGGGGTCTACACCTTC. It is translated as CASSERRQGVYTF. This chain connects TRBV6-1 to TRBJ1-2, with D tentatively TRBD1 (5 bases). CDR1 is MNHNS and CDR2 is SASEGT in the germline V gene. The CDR3 has 13 amino acids. V was pared by 2 bases and J by 10 bases, with 14 bases between.

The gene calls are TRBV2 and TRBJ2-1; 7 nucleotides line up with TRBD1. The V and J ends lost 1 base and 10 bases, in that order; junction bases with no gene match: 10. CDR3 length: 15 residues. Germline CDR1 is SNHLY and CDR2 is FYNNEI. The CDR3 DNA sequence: TGTGCCAGCAGTGAAGGGATATACAGGGGAATAGAGCAGTTCTTC. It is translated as CASSEGIYRGIEQFF. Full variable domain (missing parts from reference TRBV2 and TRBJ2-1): EPEVTQTPSHQVTQMGQEVILRCVPISNHLYFYWYRQILGQKVEFLVSFYNNEISEKSEIFDDQFSVERPDGSNFTLKIRSTKLEDSAMYFCASSEGIYRGIEQFFGPGTRLTVL.

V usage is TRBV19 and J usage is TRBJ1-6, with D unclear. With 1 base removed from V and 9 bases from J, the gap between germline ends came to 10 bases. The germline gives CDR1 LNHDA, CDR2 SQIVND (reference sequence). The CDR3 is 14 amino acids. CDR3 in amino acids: CASSIGNPGSPLHF. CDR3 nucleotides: TGTGCCAGTAGTATAGGCAACCCCGGTTCACCCCTCCACTTT.

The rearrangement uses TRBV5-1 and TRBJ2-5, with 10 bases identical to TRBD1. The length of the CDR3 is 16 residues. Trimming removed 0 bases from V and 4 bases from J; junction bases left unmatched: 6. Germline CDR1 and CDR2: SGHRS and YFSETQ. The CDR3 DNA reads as TGCGCCAGCAGCTTGGCCGGACAGGGGGACGGAGAGACCCAGTACTTC. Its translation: CASSLAGQGDGETQYF.